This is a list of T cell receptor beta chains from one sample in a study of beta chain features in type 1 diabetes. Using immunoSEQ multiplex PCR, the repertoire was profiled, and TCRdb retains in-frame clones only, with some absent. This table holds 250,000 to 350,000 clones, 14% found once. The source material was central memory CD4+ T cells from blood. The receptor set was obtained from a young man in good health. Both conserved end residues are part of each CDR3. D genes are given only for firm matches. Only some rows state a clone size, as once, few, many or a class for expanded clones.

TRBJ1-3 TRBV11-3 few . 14 TGTGCCAGCAGCTTGGGGTACTCTGGAAACACCATATATTTT CASSLGYSGNTIYF
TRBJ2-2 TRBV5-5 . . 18 TGTGCCAGCAGAGCCGGGACCCCCCTGGCCGGGAACACCGGGGAGCTGTTTTTT CASRAGTPLAGNTGELFF
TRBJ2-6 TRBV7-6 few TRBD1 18 TGTGCCAGCAGCCCCCGACAGGGGCCAAGCTCTGGGGCCAACGTCCTGACTTTC CASSPRQGPSSGANVLTF
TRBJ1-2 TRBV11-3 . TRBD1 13 TGTGCCAGCAGCTCCGGACAGGGGGGAGGCTACACCTTC CASSSGQGGGYTF
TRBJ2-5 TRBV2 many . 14 TGTGCCAGCAGTGGTGCGGCTCAACAAGAGACCCAGTACTTC CASSGAAQQETQYF
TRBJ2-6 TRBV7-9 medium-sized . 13 TGTGCCAGCCCCCGCTCTGGGGCCAACGTCCTGACTTTC CASPRSGANVLTF
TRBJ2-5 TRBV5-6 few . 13 TGTGCCAGCGAAAAAATCAGCGCCGAGACCCAGTACTTC CASEKISAETQYF
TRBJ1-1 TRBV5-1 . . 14 TGCGCCAGCAGCTTGGTCGACCAGAGGACTGAAGCTTTCTTT CASSLVDQRTEAFF
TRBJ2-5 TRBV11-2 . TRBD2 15 TGTGCCAGCAGCTTGGTGGGGGGGAATCAAGAGACCCAGTACTTC CASSLVGGNQETQYF
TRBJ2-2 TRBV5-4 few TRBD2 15 TGTGCCAGCGGGAGGGCGGCGGGATCAACCGGGGAGCTGTTTTTT CASGRAAGSTGELFF
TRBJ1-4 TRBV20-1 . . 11 TGCAGTGCTAGAGTGGGGGAAAAACTGTTTTTT CSARVGEKLFF
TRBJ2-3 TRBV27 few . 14 TGTGCCACGAAAACGGACAGTGTCGCAGATACGCAGTATTTT CATKTDSVADTQYF
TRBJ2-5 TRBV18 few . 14 TGTGCCAGCTCACCAGGTCGCTCCCAAGAGACCCAGTACTTC CASSPGRSQETQYF
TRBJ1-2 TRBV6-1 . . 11 TGTGCCAGCAGCCTGACGGAGGGCTACACCTTC CASSLTEGYTF
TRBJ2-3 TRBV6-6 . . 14 TGTGCCAGCAGTCCCACAGACCTTCGGGATACGCAGTATTTT CASSPTDLRDTQYF